The next 8 T cell receptor beta chains were all read from a single sample in a study of T cell repertoires in ileal Crohn's disease. Time point denoted: neoterminal ileum biopsy at postoperative endoscopy, about 6 months after surgery. Here immunoSEQ multiplex PCR was the method, and the copy in TCRdb shows in-frame clones only, minus some. This sample has about 2,700 clones, with more than 65% found just once. The sample was ileal tissue. These receptors came from an adult with Crohn's disease.

The chain uses TRBV9 and TRBJ2-7; TRBD1 matches 7 bases. This CDR3 spans 17 amino acids. In germline, CDR1 is SGDLS, CDR2 YYNGEE. J gave up 5 bases and V 0 bases, and 14 bases lay outside the gene matches. CDR3: CASSVAAGGPWKDEQYF. The CDR3 region has the DNA TGTGCCAGCAGCGTAGCGGCAGGGGGACCATGGAAGGACGAGCAGTACTTC.

This clone counts as hyperexpanded. CDR3 nucleotide sequence: TGTGCCAGCACAATTCGGGAGACCCAGTACTTC. Translation: CASTIRETQYF. The chain carries TRBV6-5 and TRBJ2-5; unclear D gene. The CDR3 contains 11 residues. The germline CDR1 and CDR2 sequences are MNHEY and SVGAGI. The V gene lost 7 bases and the J gene lost 5 bases, with 8 bases spanning the gap.

In its sample, this clone was seen a few times. In nucleotides, the CDR3 is TGTGCCAGCAGTTACCTGGGACAGGGAGTCGAAGAGCAGTACTTC. As protein: CASSYLGQGVEEQYF. This rearrangement joins TRBV6-5 to TRBJ2-7; 9 nucleotides line up with TRBD1. Germline CDR1 is MNHEY and CDR2 is SVGAGI. This CDR3 spans 15 amino acids. Trimming at V came to 2 bases and at J to 7 bases, leaving 9 bases not matched to a gene.

The chain recombines TRBV5-4 with TRBJ1-1; tentatively, D is TRBD1 (6 bases). This CDR3 has 17 amino acids. The V and J ends lost 0 bases and 0 bases respectively, with 15 bases between them. Looked up from germline, CDR1 is SGHNT and CDR2 is YYREEE (reference sequence). For the CDR3, the DNA is TGTGCCAGCAGCTTGGAAGGGTTGAGGGACATGAACACTGAAGCTTTCTTT. Its translation is CASSLEGLRDMNTEAFF.

This chain uses TRBV19 with TRBJ2-3; D is possibly TRBD2 (5 bases). This CDR3 has 12 residues. The germline gives CDR1 LNHDA, CDR2 SQIVND (reference sequence). V shed 3 bases and J shed 5 bases, with 6 bases lying between them. The CDR3 sequence is CASSIGGDTQYF. The CDR3 DNA sequence: TGTGCCAGTAGTATCGGAGGAGATACGCAGTATTTT.

This clone was seen a few times. This chain uses TRBV7-9 with TRBJ1-1, with D unresolved. V was trimmed by 1 base and J by 7 bases, leaving 10 bases between them. Germline CDR1 and CDR2: SEHNR and FQNEAQ (reference sequence). This CDR3 spans 13 amino acids. DNA of the CDR3: TGTGCCAGCAGCTTAGAACAGAACCTTGAAGCTTTCTTT. Its protein product is CASSLEQNLEAFF.

This rearrangement joins TRBV6-6 to TRBJ1-2; TRBD1 aligns across 10 bases. The CDR3 has 15 amino acids. Losses at the gene ends were 2 bases for V and 2 bases for J; bases not matched to a gene: 2. The germline V gene has CDR1 MNHNY and CDR2 SVGAGI (reference sequence). The CDR3 region is CASSYPTGGNYGYTF. The CDR3 DNA is TGTGCCAGCAGTTACCCGACAGGGGGCAACTATGGCTACACCTTC.

V gene TRBV4-3 combines with J gene TRBJ1-1, with D possibly matching TRBD1 (5 bases). This CDR3 has 17 amino acids. CDR1 is LGHNA, CDR2 YSLEER, per germline. V lost 0 bases, J lost 1 base, and 15 bases lay in between. The CDR3 reads CASSQDLGGGANTEAFF. As DNA, the CDR3 is TGCGCCAGCAGCCAAGATCTCGGGGGAGGCGCGAACACTGAAGCTTTCTTT.